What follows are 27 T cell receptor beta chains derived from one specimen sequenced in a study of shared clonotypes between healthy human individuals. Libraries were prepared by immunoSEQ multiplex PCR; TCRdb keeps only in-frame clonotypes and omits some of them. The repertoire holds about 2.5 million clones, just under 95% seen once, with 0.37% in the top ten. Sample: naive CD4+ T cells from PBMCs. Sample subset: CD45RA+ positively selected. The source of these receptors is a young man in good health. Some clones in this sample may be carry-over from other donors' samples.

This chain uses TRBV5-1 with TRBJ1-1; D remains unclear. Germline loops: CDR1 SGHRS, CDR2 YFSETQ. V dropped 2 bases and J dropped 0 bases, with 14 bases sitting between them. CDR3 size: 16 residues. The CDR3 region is CASSLPTAALNTEAFF. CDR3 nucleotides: TGCGCCAGCAGCTTACCGACGGCCGCGCTGAACACTGAAGCTTTCTTT.

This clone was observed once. DNA of the CDR3: TGTGCCACCAGCAGAGCGGCCAGCTCCTACAATGAGCAGTTCTTC. Its protein is CATSRAASSYNEQFF. The chain joins TRBV15 to TRBJ2-1; D is ambiguous. In germline, CDR1 is LNHNV, CDR2 YYDKDF (reference sequence). The CDR3 loop spans 15 amino acids. Trimming took 1 base from V and 0 from J, leaving 7 bases between them.

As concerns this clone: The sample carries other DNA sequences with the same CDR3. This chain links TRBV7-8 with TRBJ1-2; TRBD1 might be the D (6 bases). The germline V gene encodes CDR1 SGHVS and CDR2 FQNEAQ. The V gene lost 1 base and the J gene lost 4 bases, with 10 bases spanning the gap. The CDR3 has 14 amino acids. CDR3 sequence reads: CASSLVGGSYGYTF. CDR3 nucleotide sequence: TGTGCCAGCAGCTTAGTAGGGGGGAGCTATGGCTACACCTTC.

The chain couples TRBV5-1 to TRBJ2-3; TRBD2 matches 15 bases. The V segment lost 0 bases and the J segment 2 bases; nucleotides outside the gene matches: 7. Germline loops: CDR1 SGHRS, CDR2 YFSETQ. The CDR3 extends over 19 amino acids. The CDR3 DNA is TGCGCCAGCAGCTTGGTCGGACTAGCGGGAGGGCTCGTCACAGATACGCAGTATTTT. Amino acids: CASSLVGLAGGLVTDTQYF.

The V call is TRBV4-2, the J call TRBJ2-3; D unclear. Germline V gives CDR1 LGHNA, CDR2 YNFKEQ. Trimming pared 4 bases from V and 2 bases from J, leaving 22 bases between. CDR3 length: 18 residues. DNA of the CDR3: TGTGCCAGCAGCCGAGAGGCTGTCGCAGCGTCTCCCACAGATACGCAGTATTTT. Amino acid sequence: CASSREAVAASPTDTQYF.

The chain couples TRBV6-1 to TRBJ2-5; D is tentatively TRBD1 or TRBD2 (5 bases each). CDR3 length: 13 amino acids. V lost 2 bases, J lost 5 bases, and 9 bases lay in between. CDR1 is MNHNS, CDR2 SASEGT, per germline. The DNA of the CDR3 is TGTGCCAGCAGTGAATGGGGGTGGGAGACCCAGTACTTC. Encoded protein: CASSEWGWETQYF.

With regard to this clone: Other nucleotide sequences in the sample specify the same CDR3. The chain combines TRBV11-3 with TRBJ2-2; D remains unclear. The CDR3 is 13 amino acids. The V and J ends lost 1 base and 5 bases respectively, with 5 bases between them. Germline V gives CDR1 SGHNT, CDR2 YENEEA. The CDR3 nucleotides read TGTGCCAGCAGCTTAGGAGGAACCGGGGAGCTGTTTTTT. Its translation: CASSLGGTGELFF. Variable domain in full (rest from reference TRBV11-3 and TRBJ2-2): EAGVVQSPRYKIIEKKQPVAFWCNPISGHNTLYWYLQNLGQGPELLIRYENEEAVDDSQLPKDRFSAERLKGVDSTLKIQPAELGDSAVYLCASSLGGTGELFFGEGSRLTVL.

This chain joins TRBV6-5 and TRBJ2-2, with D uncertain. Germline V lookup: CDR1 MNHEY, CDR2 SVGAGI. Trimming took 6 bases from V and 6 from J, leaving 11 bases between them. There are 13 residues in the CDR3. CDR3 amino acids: CASSHGLAGELFF. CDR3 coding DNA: TGTGCCAGCAGCCACGGTTTGGCCGGGGAGCTGTTTTTT.

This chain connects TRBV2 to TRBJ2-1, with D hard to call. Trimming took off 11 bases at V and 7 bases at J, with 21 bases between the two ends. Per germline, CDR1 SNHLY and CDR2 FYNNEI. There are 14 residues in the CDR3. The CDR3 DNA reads TGTGCCGGGCAAGAGGAGATTGCTCCAAATGAGCAGTTCTTC. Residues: CAGQEEIAPNEQFF.

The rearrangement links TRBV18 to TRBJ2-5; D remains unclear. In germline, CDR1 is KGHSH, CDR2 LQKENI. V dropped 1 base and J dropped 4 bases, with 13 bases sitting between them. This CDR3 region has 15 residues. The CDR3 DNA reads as TGTGCCAGCTCACCACGGGAAGCTTCAGGAGAGACCCAGTACTTC. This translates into CASSPREASGETQYF.

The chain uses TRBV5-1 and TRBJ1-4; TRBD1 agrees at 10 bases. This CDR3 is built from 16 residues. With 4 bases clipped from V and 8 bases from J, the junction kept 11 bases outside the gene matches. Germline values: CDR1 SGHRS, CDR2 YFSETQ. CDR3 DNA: TGCGCCAGCAGCACCACCGGGACAGGGGTATGGGAAAAACTGTTTTTT. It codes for CASSTTGTGVWEKLFF.

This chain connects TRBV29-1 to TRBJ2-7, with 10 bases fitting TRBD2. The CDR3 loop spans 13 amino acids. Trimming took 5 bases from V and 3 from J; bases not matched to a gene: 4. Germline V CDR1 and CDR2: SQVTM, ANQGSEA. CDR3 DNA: TGCAGCGTTAGGCTAGCGGGAGTCTACGAGCAGTACTTC. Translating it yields CSVRLAGVYEQYF.

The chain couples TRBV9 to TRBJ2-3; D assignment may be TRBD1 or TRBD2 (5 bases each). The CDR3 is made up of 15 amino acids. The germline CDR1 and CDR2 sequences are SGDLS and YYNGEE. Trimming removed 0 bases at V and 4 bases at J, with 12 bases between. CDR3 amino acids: CASSVESGSPDTQYF. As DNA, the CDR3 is TGTGCCAGCAGCGTAGAATCAGGGAGTCCAGATACGCAGTATTTT.

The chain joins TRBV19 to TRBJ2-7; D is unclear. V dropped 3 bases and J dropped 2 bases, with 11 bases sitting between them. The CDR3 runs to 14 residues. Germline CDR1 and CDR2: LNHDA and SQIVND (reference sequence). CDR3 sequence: CASSIGTTPYEQYF. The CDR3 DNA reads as TGTGCCAGTAGTATTGGTACTACACCCTACGAGCAGTACTTC.

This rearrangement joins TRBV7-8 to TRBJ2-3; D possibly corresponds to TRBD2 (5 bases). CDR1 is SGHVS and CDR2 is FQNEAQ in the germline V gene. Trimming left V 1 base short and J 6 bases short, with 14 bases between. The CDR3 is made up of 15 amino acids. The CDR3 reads CASSLEVASGDTQYF. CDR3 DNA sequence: TGTGCCAGCAGCTTAGAGGTAGCGAGTGGGGATACGCAGTATTTT.

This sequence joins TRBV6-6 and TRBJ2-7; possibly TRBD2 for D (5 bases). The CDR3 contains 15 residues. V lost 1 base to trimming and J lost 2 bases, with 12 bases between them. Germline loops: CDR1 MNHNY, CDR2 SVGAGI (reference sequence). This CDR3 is CASSYFRGVAYEQYF. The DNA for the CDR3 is TGTGCCAGCAGTTACTTTCGGGGAGTCGCCTACGAGCAGTACTTC.

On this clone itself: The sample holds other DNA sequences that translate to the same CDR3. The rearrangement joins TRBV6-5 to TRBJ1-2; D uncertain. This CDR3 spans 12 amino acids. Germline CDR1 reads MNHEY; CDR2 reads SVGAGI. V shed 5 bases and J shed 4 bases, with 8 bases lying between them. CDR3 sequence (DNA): TGTGCCAGCAGTGAAGGATCCTATGGCTACACCTTC. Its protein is CASSEGSYGYTF.

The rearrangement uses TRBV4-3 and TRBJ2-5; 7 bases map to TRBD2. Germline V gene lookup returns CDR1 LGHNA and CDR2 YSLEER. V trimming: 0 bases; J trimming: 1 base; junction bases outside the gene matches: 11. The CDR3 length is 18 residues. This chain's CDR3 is CASSQDLGLAGLQETQYF. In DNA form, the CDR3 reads TGCGCCAGCAGCCAAGATCTGGGTTTAGCGGGCCTCCAAGAGACCCAGTACTTC.

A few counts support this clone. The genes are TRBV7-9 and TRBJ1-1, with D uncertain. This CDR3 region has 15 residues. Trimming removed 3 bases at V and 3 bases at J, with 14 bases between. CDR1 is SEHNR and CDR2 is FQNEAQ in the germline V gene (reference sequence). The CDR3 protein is CASSFLWAEDTEAFF. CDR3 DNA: TGTGCCAGCAGCTTTTTATGGGCAGAAGACACTGAAGCTTTCTTT.

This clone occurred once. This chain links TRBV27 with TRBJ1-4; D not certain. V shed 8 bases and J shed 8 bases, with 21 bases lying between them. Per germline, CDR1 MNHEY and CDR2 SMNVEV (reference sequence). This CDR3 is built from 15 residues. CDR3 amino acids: CASSDRAPNREKLFF. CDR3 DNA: TGTGCCAGCTCAGATAGGGCTCCAAATCGGGAAAAACTGTTTTTT.

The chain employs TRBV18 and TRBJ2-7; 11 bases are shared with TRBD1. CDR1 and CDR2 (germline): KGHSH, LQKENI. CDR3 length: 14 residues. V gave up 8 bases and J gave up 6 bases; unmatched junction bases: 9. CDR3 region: CASTGDRGFREQYF. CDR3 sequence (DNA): TGTGCCAGCACCGGGGACAGGGGGTTCCGCGAGCAGTACTTC. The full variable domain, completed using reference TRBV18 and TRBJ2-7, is NAGVMQNPRHLVRRRGQEARLRCSPMKGHSHVYWYRQLPEEGLKFMVYLQKENIIDESGMPKERFSAEFPKEGPSILRIQQVVRGDSAAYFCASTGDRGFREQYFGPGTRLTVT.

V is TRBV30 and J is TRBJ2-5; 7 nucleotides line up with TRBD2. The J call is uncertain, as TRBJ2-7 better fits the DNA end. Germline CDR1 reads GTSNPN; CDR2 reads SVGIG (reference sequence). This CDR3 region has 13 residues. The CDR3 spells CACRAGVSYEQYF. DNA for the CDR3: TGTGCCTGCCGGGCGGGAGTGTCTTACGAGCAGTACTTC.

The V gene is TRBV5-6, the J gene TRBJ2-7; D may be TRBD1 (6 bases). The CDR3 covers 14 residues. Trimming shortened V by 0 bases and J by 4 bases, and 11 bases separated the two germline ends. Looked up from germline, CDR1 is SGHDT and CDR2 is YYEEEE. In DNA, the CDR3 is TGTGCCAGCAGCTTGGACAGGGTATCGTACGAGCAGTACTTC. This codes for CASSLDRVSYEQYF.

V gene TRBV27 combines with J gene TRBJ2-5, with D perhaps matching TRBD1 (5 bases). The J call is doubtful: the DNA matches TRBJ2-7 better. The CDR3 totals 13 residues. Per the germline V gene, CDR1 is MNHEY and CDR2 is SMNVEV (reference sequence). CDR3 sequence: CASSSHDRHEQYF. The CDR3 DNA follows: TGTGCCAGCAGTTCCCATGACAGACACGAGCAGTACTTC.

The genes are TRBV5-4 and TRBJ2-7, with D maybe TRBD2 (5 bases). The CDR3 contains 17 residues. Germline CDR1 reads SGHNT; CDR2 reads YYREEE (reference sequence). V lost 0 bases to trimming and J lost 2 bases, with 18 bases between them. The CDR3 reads CASSLGVVQRLTYEQYF. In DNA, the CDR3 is TGTGCCAGCAGCTTGGGAGTCGTCCAGCGGCTAACCTACGAGCAGTACTTC. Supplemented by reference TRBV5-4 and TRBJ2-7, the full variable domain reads ETGVTQSPTHLIKTRGQQVTLRCSSQSGHNTVSWYQQALGQGPQFIFQYYREEENGRGNFPPRFSGLQFPNYSSELNVNALELDDSALYLCASSLGVVQRLTYEQYFGPGTRLTVT.

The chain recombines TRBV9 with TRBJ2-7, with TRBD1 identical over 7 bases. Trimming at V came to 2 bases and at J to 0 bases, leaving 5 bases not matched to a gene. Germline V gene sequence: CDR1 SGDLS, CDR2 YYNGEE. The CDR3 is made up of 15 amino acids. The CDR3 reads CASSVRGTDSYEQYF. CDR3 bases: TGTGCCAGCAGCGTGAGAGGGACAGACTCCTACGAGCAGTACTTC.

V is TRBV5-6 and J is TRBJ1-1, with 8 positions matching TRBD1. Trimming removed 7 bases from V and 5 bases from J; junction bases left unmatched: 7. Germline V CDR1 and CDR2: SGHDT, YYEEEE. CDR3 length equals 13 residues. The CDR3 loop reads CASVKTGETEAFF. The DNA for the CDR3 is TGTGCCAGCGTCAAGACAGGGGAGACTGAAGCTTTCTTT.